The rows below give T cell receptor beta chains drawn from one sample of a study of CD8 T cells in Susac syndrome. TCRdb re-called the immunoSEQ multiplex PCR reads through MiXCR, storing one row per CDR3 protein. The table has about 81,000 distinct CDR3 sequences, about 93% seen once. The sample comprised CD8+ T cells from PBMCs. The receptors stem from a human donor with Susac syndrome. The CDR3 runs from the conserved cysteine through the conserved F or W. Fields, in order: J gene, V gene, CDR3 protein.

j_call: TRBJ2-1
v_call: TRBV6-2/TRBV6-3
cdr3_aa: CASRYLAGGYNEQFF

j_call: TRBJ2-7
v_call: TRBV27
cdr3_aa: CASSPEAGTGVYEQYF

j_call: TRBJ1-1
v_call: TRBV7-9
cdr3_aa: CVLRAVWSDTEAFF

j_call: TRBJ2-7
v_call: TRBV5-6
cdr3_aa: CASRNIWTETYEQYF

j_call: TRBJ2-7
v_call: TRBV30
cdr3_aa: CAWSARGGTDEQYF

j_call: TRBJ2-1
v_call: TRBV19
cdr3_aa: CASGTGSSYNEQFF

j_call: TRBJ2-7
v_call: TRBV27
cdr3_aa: CASSFTGTGNPEQYF

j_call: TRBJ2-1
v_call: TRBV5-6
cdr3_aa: CASSLEGRYNEQFF

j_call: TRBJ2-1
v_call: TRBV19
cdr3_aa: CASSIDYSRVSYNEQFF

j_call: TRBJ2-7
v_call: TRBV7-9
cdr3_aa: CASSLSGRVSFRYEQYF

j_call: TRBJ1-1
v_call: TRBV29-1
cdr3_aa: CSVDPPRARQGESEAFF

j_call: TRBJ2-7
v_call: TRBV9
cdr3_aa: CASSPGDSYEQYF

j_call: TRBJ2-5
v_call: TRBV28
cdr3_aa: CASRLDRGQETQYF

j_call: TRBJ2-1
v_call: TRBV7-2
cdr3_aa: CASSLSEPITGDEQFF

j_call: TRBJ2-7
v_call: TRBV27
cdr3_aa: CASSPLVLVITGNREQYF

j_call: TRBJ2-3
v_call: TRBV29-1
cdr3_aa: CSVGPLAGTDTQYF

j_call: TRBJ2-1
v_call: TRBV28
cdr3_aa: CASSFGGEQFF

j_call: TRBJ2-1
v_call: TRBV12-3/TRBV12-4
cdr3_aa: CASIGYSGESGSSYNEQFF

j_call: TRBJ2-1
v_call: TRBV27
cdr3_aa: CASSLMRSSYNEQFF

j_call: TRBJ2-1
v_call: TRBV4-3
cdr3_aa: CASSQVNEGSYNEQFF

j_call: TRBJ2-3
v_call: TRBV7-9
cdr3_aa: CASSSIEPTQNTDTQYF

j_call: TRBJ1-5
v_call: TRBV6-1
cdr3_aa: CASSGLSNQPQHF

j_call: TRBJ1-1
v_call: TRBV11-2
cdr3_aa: CASSLDRGDRAPEAFF

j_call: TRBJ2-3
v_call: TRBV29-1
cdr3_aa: CSVEAVDSGGVQPLIFNTQYF

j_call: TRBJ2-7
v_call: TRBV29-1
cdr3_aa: CSVEDPAQGAPEQYF

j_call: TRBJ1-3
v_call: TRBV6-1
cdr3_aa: CASSEPWKGQGNTIYF

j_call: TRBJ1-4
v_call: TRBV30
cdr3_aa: CAWTNLGRDRDNEKLFF

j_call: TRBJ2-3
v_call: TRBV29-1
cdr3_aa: CSAVVEGSVPDTQYF

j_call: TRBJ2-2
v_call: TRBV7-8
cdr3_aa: CASTLTGLAGSGELFF

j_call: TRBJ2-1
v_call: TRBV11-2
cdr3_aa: CASRSIRGKDPNEQFF

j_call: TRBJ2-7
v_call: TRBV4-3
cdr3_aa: CASSQEVGSYEQYF